This T cell receptor beta chain was captured in a study of CD8 T cells in Susac syndrome. The multiple sclerosis controls, all treatment-naive patients, had relapsing-remitting disease that was stable or active. Findings and caveats of the study: The study acknowledged a relatively small number of individuals in its TCR sequencing and HLA analysis.

0.5 to 1 ug RNA was reverse transcribed with random hexamers. It was immunoSEQ multiplex PCR that amplified TCR beta CDR3 across 54 Vbeta and 13 Jbeta. From the immunoSEQ multiplex PCR reads, TCRdb called clonotypes with MiXCR, one entry per CDR3 protein. The table lists approximately 200,000 distinct CDR3 sequences, around 95% of them singletons. With respect to this clonotype: What it binds is not known.

The sequence was obtained from a human donor with multiple sclerosis. What was sequenced was CD4+ T cells from PBMCs.

The CDR3 sequence is CSAGGPAEKPQHF. The CDR3 nucleotides are TGCAGTGCTGGGGGGCCCGCTGAAAAGCCCCAGCATTTT. J is TRBJ1-5 and V is TRBV20-1; weak D call: TRBD1 (6 bases). The V end lost 5 bases, the J end lost 8 bases, and 16 bases lay between the germline ends. The CDR3 has 13 amino acids. Germline CDR1 is DFQATT and CDR2 is SNEGSKA (reference sequence).